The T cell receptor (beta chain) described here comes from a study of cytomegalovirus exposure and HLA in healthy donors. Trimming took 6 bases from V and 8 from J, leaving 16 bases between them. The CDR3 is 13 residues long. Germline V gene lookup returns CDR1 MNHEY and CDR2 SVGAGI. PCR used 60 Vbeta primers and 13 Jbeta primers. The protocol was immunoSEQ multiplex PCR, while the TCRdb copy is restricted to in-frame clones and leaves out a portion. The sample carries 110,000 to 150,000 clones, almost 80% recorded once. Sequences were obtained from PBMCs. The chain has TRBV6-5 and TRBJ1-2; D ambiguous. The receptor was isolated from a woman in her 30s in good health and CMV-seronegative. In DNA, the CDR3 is TGTGCCAGCAGCCTAGACCGCCGTGGGGGCTACACCTTC. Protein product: CASSLDRRGGYTF.